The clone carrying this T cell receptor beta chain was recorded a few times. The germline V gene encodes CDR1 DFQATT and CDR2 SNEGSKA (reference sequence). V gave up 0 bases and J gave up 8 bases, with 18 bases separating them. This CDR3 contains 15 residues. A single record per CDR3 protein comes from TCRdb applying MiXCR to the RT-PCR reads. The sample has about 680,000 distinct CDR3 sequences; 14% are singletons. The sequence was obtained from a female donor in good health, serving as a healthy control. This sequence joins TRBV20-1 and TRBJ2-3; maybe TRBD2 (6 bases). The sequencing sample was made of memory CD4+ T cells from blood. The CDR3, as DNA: TGCAGTGCTAGAGATACGGGACTGGGAGTTGGTACGCAGTATTTT. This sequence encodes CSARDTGLGVGTQYF.